The entry below gives a single T cell receptor beta chain sequence along with its context. Its antigen is not identified. The data stem from a study of cytomegalovirus exposure and HLA in healthy donors. In the PCR, 60 Vbeta and 13 Jbeta primers were used. Libraries were prepared by immunoSEQ multiplex PCR; TCRdb keeps only in-frame clonotypes and omits some of them. The profile covers some 150,000 clones, with just under 85% appearing a single time and approximately 2% taken by the ten largest. Study results and limitations: TCR beta V segments were, for the most part, productive about 87% or about 30% of the time in an earlier analysis. Later on, analysis showed that most CMV-associated TCR beta chains appeared to be HLA-restricted.

Looked up from germline, CDR1 is MDHEN and CDR2 is SYDVKM. The CDR3 covers 16 residues. Deletions cut 4 bases from V and 3 bases from J, with 19 bases between. Donors had nominal health at sampling but likely had unrecorded immune exposures. The TCR originated in a middle-aged woman in good health and CMV-seronegative. The rearrangement uses TRBV28 and TRBJ2-7; possible D gene TRBD1, 6 bases. Sequencing input: PBMCs. The CDR3 region has the DNA TGTGCCAGCAGTTGGACATTACAGGGAGCCATCTACGAGCAGTACTTC. Its protein product is CASSWTLQGAIYEQYF. Combining the CDR3 with reference TRBV28 and TRBJ2-7 gives the whole variable domain DVKVTQSSRYLVKRTGEKVFLECVQDMDHENMFWYRQDPGLGLRLIYFSYDVKMKEKGDIPEGYSVSREKKERFSLILESASTNQTSMYLCASSWTLQGAIYEQYFGPGTRLTVT.